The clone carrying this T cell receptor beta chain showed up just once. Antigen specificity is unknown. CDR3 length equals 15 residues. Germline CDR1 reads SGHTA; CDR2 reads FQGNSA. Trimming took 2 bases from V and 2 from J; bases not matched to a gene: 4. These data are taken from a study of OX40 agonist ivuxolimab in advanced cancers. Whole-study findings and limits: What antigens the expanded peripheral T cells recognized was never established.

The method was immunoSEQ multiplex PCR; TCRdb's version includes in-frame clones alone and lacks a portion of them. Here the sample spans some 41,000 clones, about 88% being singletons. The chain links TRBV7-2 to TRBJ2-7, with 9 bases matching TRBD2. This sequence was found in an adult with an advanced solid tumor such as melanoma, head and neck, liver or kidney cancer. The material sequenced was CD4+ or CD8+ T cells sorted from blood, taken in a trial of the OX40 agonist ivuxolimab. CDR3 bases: TGTGCCAGCAGCTTAACGGGACTAGCTCCCTACGAGCAGTACTTC. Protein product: CASSLTGLAPYEQYF.